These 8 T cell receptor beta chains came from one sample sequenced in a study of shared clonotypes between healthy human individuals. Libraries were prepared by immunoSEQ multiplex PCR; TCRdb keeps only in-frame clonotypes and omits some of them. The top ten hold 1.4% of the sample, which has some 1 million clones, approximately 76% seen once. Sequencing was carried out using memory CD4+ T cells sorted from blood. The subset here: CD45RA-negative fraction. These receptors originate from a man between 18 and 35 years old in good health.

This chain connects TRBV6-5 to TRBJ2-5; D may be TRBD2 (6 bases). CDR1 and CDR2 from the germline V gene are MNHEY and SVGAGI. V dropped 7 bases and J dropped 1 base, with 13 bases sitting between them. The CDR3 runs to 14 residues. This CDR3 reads CASNRGGTQETQYF. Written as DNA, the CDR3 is TGTGCCAGCAATCGGGGCGGGACCCAAGAGACCCAGTACTTC.

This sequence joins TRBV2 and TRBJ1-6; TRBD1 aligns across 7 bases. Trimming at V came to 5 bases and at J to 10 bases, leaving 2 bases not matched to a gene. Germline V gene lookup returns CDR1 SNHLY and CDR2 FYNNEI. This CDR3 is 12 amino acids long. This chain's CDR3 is CASSQGVSPLHF. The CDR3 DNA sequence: TGTGCCAGCAGTCAGGGGGTATCACCCCTCCACTTT.

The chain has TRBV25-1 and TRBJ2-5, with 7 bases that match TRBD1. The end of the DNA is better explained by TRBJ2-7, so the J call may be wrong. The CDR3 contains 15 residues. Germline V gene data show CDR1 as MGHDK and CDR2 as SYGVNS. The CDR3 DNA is TGTGCCAGCAACAAGGGAGAGACAGGGTCTAACGAGCAGTACTTC. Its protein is CASNKGETGSNEQYF.

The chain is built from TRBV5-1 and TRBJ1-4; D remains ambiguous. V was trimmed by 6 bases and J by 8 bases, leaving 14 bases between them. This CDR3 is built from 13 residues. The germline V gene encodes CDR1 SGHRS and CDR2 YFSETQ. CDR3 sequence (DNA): TGCGCCAGCAAGATATCGGAGAACGAAAAACTGTTTTTT. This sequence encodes CASKISENEKLFF.

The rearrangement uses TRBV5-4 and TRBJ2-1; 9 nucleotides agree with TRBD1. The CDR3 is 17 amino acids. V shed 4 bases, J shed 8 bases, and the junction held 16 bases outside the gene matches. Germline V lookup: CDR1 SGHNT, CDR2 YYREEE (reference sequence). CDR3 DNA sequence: TGTGCCAGCAGCCCGGACTTTTTCGGGACAGGGATCGATGAGCAGTTCTTC. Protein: CASSPDFFGTGIDEQFF.

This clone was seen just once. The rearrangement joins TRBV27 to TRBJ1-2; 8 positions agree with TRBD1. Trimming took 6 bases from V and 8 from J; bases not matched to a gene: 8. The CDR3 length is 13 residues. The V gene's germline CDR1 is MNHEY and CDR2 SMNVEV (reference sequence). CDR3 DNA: TGTGCCAGCAGAGACAGGGGAGAGAGGGGCTACACCTTC. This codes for CASRDRGERGYTF.

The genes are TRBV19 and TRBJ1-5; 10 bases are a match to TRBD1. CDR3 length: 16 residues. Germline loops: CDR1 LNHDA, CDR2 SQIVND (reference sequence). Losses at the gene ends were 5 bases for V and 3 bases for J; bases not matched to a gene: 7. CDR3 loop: CASSPRDRGFNQPQHF. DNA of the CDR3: TGTGCCAGTAGTCCCCGGGACAGGGGATTCAATCAGCCCCAGCATTTT.

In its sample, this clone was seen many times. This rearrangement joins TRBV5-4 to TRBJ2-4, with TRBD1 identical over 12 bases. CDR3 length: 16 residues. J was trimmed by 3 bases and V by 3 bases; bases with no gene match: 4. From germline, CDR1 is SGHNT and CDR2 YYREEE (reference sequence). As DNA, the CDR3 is TGTGCCAGCAGCTCGGGGACAGGGGGCGGCAAAAACATTCAGTACTTC. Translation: CASSSGTGGGKNIQYF.